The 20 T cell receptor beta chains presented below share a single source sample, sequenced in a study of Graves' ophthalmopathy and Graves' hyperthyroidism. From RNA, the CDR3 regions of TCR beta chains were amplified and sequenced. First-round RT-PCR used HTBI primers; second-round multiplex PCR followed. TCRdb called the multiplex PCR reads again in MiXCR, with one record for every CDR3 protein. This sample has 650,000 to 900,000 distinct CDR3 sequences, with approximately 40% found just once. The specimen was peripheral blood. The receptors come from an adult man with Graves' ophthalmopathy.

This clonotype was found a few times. CDR3: CASSYSDGSTEAFF. Here the CDR3 DNA reads TGTGCCAGCAGTTACTCGGATGGGAGTACTGAAGCTTTCTTT. The J gene is TRBJ1-1, the V gene TRBV2, with D unresolved. The germline V gene has CDR1 SNHLY and CDR2 FYNNEI. V was trimmed by 5 bases and J by 5 bases, leaving 15 bases between them. This CDR3 is built from 14 residues.

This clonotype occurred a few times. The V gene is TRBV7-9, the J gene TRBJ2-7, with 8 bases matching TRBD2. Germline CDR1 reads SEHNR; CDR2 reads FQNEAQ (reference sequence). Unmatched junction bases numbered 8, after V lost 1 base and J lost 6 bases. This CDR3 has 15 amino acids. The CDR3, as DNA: TGTGCCAGCAGCTTAGGTTCGGGAGGGCCAGGCGAGCAGTACTTC. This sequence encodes CASSLGSGGPGEQYF.

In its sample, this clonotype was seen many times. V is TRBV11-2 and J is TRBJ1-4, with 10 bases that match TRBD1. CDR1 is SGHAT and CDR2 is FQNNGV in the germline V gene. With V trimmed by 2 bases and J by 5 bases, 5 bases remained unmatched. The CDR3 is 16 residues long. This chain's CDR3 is CASSLFPDRGNEKLFF. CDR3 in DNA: TGTGCCAGCAGCTTATTCCCGGACAGGGGGAATGAAAAACTGTTTTTT.

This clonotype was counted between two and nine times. CDR3 nucleotides: TGCAGTGTGAATAGTTATATGAACACTGAAGCTTTCTTT. Protein: CSVNSYMNTEAFF. V gene TRBV20-1 combines with J gene TRBJ1-1, with D hard to call. With 7 bases removed from V and 0 bases from J, the gap between germline ends came to 12 bases. Germline V gene data show CDR1 as DFQATT and CDR2 as SNEGSKA (reference sequence). The CDR3 length is 13 residues.

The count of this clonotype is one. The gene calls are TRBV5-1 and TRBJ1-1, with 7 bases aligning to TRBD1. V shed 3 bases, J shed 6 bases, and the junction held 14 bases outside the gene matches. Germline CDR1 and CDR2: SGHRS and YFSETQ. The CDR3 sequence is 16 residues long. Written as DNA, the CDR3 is TGCGCCAGCAGCTGGGGTACGACAGGGACGTTCGCTGAAGCTTTCTTT. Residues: CASSWGTTGTFAEAFF.

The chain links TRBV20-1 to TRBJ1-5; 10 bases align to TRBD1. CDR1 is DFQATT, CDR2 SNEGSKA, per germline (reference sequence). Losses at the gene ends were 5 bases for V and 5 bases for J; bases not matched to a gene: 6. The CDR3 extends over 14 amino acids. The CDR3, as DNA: TGCAGTGCTCGCCCTGGGACAGGGGATCAGCCCCAGCATTTT. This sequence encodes CSARPGTGDQPQHF.

CDR3 coding DNA: TGTGCTAGCCTCTTGACAGCTCGCGAGCAGTACTTC. Translated, it gives CASLLTAREQYF. The rearrangement uses TRBV9 and TRBJ2-7; possibly TRBD1 for D (5 bases). There are 12 residues in the CDR3. The germline V gene has CDR1 SGDLS and CDR2 YYNGEE.

CDR3 amino acids: CASSPTGGATYEQYF. The CDR3 DNA reads as TGTGCCAGCAGCCCAACAGGGGGCGCTACATACGAGCAGTACTTC. The chain employs TRBV5-6 and TRBJ2-7, with 9 nucleotides matching TRBD1. The junction had 9 bases not matched to a gene; V was cut back by 4 bases and J by 4 bases. The CDR3 sequence is 15 residues long. Per the germline V gene, CDR1 is SGHDT and CDR2 is YYEEEE.

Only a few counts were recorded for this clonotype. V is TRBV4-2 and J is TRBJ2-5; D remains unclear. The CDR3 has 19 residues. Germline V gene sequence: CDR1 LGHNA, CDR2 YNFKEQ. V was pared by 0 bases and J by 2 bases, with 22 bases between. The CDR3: CASSQDDRRPSKRQETQYF. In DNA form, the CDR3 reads TGTGCCAGCAGCCAAGATGATAGGAGACCCAGCAAGCGTCAAGAGACCCAGTACTTC.

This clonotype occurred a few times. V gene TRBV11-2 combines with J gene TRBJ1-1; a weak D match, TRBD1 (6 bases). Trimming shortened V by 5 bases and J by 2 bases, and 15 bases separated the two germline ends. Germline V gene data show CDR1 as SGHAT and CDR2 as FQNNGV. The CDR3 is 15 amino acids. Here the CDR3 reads CASSQSTGDNTEAFF. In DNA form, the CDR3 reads TGTGCCAGCAGCCAGTCGACAGGAGACAACACTGAAGCTTTCTTT.

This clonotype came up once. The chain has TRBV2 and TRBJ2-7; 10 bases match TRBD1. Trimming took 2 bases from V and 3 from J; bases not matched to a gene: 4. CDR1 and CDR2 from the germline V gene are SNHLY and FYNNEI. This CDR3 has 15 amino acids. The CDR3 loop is CASSERGTGDYEQYF. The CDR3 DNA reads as TGTGCCAGCAGTGAAAGGGGGACAGGGGACTACGAGCAGTACTTC.

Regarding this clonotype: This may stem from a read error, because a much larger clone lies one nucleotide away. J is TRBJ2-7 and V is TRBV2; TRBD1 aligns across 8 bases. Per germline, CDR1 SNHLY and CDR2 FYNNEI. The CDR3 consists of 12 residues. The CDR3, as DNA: TGTACCAGCAGGCAGGACAGGGCCATGTCGTACTTC. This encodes CTSRQDRAMSYF.

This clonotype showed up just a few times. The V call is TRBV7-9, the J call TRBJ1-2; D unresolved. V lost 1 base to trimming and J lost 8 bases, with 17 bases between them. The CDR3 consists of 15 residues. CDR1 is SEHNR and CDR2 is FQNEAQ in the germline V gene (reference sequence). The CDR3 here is CASSLGPDGSGGYTF. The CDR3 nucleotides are TGTGCCAGCAGCTTAGGCCCCGACGGATCGGGCGGCTACACCTTC.

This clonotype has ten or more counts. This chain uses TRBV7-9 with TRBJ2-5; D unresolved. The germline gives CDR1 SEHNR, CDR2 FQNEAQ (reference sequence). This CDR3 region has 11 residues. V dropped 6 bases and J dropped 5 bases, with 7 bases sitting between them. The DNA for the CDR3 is TGTGCCAGCAGGACTCGGGAGACCCAGTACTTC. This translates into CASRTRETQYF.

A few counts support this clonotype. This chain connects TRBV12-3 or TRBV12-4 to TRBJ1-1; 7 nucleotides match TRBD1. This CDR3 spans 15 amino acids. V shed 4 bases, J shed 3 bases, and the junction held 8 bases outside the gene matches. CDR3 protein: CASSSPDRADTEAFF. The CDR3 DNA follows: TGTGCCAGCAGTTCGCCCGACAGGGCCGACACTGAAGCTTTCTTT.

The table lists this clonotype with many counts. CDR3 in amino acids: CSVVPYQETQYF. CDR3 coding DNA: TGCAGCGTTGTCCCTTACCAAGAGACCCAGTACTTC. This chain joins TRBV29-1 and TRBJ2-5; no clear D gene. V was cut by 4 bases and J by 0 bases, with 6 bases left in between. The CDR3 has 12 residues. The germline V gene has CDR1 SQVTM and CDR2 ANQGSEA. The whole variable domain, filled in from reference TRBV29-1 and TRBJ2-5, reads SAVISQKPSRDICQRGTSLTIQCQVDSQVTMMFWYRQQPGQSLTLIATANQGSEATYESGFVIDKFPISRPNLTFSTLTVSNMSPEDSSIYLCSVVPYQETQYFGPGTRLLVL.

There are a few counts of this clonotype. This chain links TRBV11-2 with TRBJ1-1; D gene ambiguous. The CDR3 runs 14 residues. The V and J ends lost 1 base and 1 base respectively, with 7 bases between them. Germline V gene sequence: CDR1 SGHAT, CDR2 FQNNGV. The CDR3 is CASSLGVGNTEAFF. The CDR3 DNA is TGTGCCAGCAGCTTAGGCGTCGGGAACACTGAAGCTTTCTTT.

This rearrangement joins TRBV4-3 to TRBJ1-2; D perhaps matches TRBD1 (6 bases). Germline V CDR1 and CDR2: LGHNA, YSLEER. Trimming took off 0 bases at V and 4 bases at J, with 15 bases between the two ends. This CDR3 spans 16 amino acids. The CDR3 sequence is CASSQDPPGAGYGYTF. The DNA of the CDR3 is TGCGCCAGCAGCCAAGATCCCCCAGGGGCGGGCTATGGCTACACCTTC.

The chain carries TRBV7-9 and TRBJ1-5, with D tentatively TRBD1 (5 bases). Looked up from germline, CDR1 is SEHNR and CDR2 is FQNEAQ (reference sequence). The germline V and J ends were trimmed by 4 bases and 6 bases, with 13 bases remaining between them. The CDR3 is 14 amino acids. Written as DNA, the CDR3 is TGTGCCAGCAGCTCCCAGGGAAGGAGTCAGCCCCAGCATTTT. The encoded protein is CASSSQGRSQPQHF.

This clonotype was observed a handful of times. The CDR3 here is CASSLSLRGQAEAFF. The CDR3, as DNA: TGTGCCAGCAGCTTGTCGTTGAGGGGGCAAGCTGAAGCTTTCTTT. J is TRBJ1-1 and V is TRBV5-5; 7 bases are shared with TRBD1. V gave up 1 base and J gave up 6 bases; unmatched junction bases: 9. Germline CDR1 and CDR2: SGHKS and YYEKEE (reference sequence). The CDR3 sequence is 15 residues long.